This T cell receptor beta chain derives from a study of blood T cell repertoires in COVID-19. Study background: Acute-phase and convalescent COVID-19 samples originated in the United States, Italy and Spain. Sample material is recorded as cDNA or gDNA derived from T cells, B-cell-depleted T cells, or PBMCs.

The CDR3 is made up of 15 amino acids. Germline V gene data show CDR1 as SEHNR and CDR2 as FQNEAQ (reference sequence). V trimming: 5 bases; J trimming: 7 bases; junction bases outside the gene matches: 8. Authors' methods: Amplification of reference gene primers was used by the study to estimate nucleated cell counts. Measured with immunoSEQ multiplex PCR; TCRdb has only the in-frame clones, and not every one. V, J and clone size were drawn from that table, and D and trimming were deduced from the DNA. The data show about 120,000 clones, with over 80% seen just once and about 11% held by the top ten.

The receptor's source is a man aged 60-69 years with acute or convalescent COVID-19. The sequencing input was peripheral blood. The V call is TRBV7-9, the J call TRBJ1-5; 10 bases fit TRBD1. For the CDR3, the DNA is TGTGCCAGCAGCCTGACAGGGGGCCTGGGCCAGCCCCAGCATTTT. Residues: CASSLTGGLGQPQHF.